In its sample, the clone carrying this T cell receptor beta chain was seen once. The data were taken from a study of blood T cell repertoires in COVID-19. Study-wide context: Sites across the United States, Italy and Spain contributed samples from acute and convalescent COVID-19. The cDNA or gDNA used as material had been derived from T cells, B-cell-depleted T cells, or PBMCs.

As processed by the authors: Nucleated cell number was recorded as an estimate derived from reference gene primer amplification. The data were produced by immunoSEQ multiplex PCR, yet TCRdb's version contains in-frame clones alone and is incomplete. The V and J calls and clone size are taken from that table; D and trimming were inferred from the DNA. The data hold some 77,000 clones, with about 83% observed a single time. V lost 1 base and J lost 11, with 11 bases in between. This CDR3 region has 12 residues. Germline V lookup: CDR1 SGHDN, CDR2 FVKESK. This chain links TRBV14 with TRBJ1-1; TRBD1 is a possible D gene (5 bases). The TCR comes from a man aged 25-45 years with acute or convalescent COVID-19. Source material: peripheral blood. CDR3 residues: CASSQVRESAFF. CDR3 DNA sequence: TGTGCCAGCAGCCAAGTCAGGGAATCTGCTTTCTTT. Supplemented by reference TRBV14 and TRBJ1-1, the full variable domain reads EAGVTQFPSHSVIEKGQTVTLRCDPISGHDNLYWYRRVMGKEIKFLLHFVKESKQDESGMPNNRFLAERTGGTYSTLKVQPAELEDSGVYFCASSQVRESAFFGQGTRLTVV.